Following are 5 T cell receptor beta chains from one sample sequenced in a study of blood T cell repertoires in COVID-19. The method was immunoSEQ multiplex PCR; TCRdb's version includes in-frame clones alone and lacks a portion of them. The profile shows some 120,000 clones, 88% of them singletons. Sequenced: peripheral blood. These receptors all stem from a human donor in a cohort sampled during active COVID-19.

This rearrangement joins TRBV7-9 to TRBJ2-7; 8 bases match TRBD1. CDR1 is SEHNR and CDR2 is FQNEAQ in the germline V gene (reference sequence). The ends lost 5 bases at V and 2 bases at J; junction bases unmatched: 5. The CDR3 is 14 residues long. The CDR3 DNA sequence: TGTGCCAGCAGCCTGGACAGGGCGGCCTACGAGCAGTACTTC. It is translated as CASSLDRAAYEQYF.

The genes are TRBV6-4 and TRBJ2-1; D not certain. Germline V gives CDR1 MRHNA, CDR2 SNTAGT. V shed 1 base and J shed 10 bases, with 11 bases lying between them. The CDR3 consists of 13 residues. The CDR3 bases are TGTGCCAGCAGTGACTTTAGGCGGCCGGAGCAGTTCTTC. Protein product: CASSDFRRPEQFF.

The gene calls are TRBV11-3 and TRBJ2-1, with 10 positions matching TRBD1. The CDR3 consists of 13 residues. Unmatched junction bases numbered 2, after V lost 5 bases and J lost 7 bases. Germline assignment: CDR1 SGHNT and CDR2 YENEEA. The CDR3 DNA is TGTGCCAGCAGCCTGGACAGGGGGAATGAGCAGTTCTTC. Translating it yields CASSLDRGNEQFF.

J is TRBJ2-5 and V is TRBV7-9; 7 nucleotides match TRBD2. V was pared by 6 bases and J by 1 base, with 2 bases of the junction left unmatched. CDR1 SEHNR and CDR2 FQNEAQ come from the germline V gene (reference sequence). There are 13 residues in the CDR3. CDR3 in DNA: TGTGCCAGCAGGCTAGCGGTCCAAGAGACCCAGTACTTC. Protein: CASRLAVQETQYF.

This clone has a handful of counts. The chain employs TRBV5-6 and TRBJ2-7; 8 bases are a match to TRBD1. The CDR3 covers 13 residues. After removal of 4 bases from V and 2 bases from J, the junction contained 2 bases not matched to a gene. CDR1 and CDR2 from the germline V gene are SGHDT and YYEEEE. The CDR3 coding sequence is TGTGCCAGCAGCGGGACAGGTCCCTACGAGCAGTACTTC. This sequence encodes CASSGTGPYEQYF.